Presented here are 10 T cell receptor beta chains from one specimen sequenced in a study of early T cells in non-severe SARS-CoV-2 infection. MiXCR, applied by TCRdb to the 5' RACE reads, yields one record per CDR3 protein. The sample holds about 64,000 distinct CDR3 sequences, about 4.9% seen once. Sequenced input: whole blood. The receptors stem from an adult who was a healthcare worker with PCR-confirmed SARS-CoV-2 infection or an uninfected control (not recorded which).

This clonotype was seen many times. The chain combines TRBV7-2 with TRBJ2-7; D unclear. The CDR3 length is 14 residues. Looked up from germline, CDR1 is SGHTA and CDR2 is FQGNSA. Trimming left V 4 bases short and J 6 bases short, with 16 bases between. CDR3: CASSSMGASREQYF. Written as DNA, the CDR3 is TGTGCCAGCAGCTCAATGGGCGCGTCGCGCGAGCAGTACTTC.

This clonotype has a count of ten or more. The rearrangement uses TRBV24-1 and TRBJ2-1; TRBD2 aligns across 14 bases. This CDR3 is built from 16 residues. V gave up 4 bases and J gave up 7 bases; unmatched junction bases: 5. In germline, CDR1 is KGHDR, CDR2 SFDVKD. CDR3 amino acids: CATSDQTSGRDNEQFF. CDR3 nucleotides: TGTGCCACCAGTGACCAGACTAGCGGGAGGGATAATGAGCAGTTCTTC.

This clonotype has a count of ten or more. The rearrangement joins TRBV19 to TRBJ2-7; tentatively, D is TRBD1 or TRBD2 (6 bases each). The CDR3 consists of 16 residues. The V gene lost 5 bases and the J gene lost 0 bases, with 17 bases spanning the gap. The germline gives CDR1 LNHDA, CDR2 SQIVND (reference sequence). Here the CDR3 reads CASSSYPTGASYEQYF. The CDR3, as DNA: TGTGCCAGTAGTTCCTACCCCACGGGGGCCTCCTACGAGCAGTACTTC.

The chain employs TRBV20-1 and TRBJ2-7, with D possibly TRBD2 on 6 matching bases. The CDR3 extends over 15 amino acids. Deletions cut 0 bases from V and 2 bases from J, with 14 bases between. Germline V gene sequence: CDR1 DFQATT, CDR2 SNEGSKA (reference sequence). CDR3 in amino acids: CSARDGRQVAYEQYF. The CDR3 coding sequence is TGCAGTGCTAGAGATGGGAGGCAGGTAGCCTACGAGCAGTACTTC.

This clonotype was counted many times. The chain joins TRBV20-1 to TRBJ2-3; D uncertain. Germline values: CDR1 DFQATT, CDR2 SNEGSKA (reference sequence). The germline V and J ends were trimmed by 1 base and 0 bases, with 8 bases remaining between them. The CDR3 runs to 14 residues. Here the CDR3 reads CSARAPSSTDTQYF. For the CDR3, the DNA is TGCAGTGCTAGAGCGCCATCAAGCACAGATACGCAGTATTTT.

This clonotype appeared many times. The CDR3 nucleotides are TGTGCCAGCAGCACCGAAGCGGGGGGGATCAATGAGCAGTTCTTC. It translates to CASSTEAGGINEQFF. The chain carries TRBV13 and TRBJ2-1, with 10 bases lining up with TRBD2. The trim removed 5 bases at V and 6 bases at J, leaving 7 bases unmatched. Germline CDR1 is PRHDT and CDR2 is FYEKMQ (reference sequence). This CDR3 contains 15 residues.

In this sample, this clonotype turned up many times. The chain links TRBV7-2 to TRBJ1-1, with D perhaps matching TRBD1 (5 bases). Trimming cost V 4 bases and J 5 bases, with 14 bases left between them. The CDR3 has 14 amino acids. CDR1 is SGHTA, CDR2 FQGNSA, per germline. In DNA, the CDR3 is TGTGCCAGCAGCTCAAGAGGCGGGGGGACTGAAGCTTTCTTT. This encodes CASSSRGGGTEAFF.

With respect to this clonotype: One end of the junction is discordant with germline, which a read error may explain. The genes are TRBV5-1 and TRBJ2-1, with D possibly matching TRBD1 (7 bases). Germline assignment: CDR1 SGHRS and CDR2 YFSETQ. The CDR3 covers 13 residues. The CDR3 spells CASSVDRVREQLF. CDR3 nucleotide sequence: TGCGCCAGCAGCGTCGACAGGGTACGGGAGCAGCTCTTC.

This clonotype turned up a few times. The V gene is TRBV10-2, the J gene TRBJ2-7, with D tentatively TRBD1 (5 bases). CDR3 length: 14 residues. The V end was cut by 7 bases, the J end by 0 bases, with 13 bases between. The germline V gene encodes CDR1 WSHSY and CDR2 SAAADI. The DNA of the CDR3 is TGCGCCAGCAAGGACCCAGACAGCTCCTACGAGCAGTACTTC. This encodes CASKDPDSSYEQYF.

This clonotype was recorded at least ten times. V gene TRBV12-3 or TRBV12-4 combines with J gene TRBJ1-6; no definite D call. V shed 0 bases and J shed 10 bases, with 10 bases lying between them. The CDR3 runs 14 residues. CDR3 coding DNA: TGTGCCAGCAGTTTAGCCAGGATCGGGTCACCCCTCCACTTT. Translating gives CASSLARIGSPLHF.